Shown below are 5 T cell receptor beta chains from a single sample sequenced in a study of breast tumors, draining lymph nodes, adjacent tissues (TCRdb year 2016). To prepare the library, multiplex PCR was applied. Sequencing relied on an Illumina HiSeq 2000. The public reads were reanalyzed by TCRdb: fastp trimming at Q25, MiXCR alignment, in-frame beta chains only. Rows merge per CDR3 protein into single entries with the most common DNA and genes. This sample is represented by some 53,000 distinct CDR3 sequences; roughly two fifths of them were singletons. The ten biggest clones cover roughly a tenth of the sample. Sequenced material: breast tumor tissue. Receptors originate from a female donor with breast cancer. Some clones in this sample may be carry-over from other donors' samples.

This clonotype was seen ten or more times. This may come from a read error, since a much larger clone is one base off. The chain is built from TRBV25-1 and TRBJ2-3; 9 bases align to TRBD2. In germline, CDR1 is MGHDK, CDR2 SYGVNS. With V trimmed by 4 bases and J by 2 bases, 7 bases remained unmatched. This CDR3 has 16 residues. In nucleotides, the CDR3 is TGTGCCAGCAGTGCAGGGACTAGCACTGTCACAGATACGCAGTATTTT. Amino acids: CASSAGTSTVTDTQYF.

At least ten counts were recorded for this clonotype. The chain links TRBV5-5 to TRBJ2-3, with 8 bases matching TRBD1. The CDR3 extends over 17 amino acids. The ends lost 4 bases at V and 2 bases at J; junction bases unmatched: 12. CDR1 SGHKS and CDR2 YYEKEE come from the germline V gene (reference sequence). Here the CDR3 reads CASSAMKTGAITDTQYF. In nucleotides, the CDR3 is TGTGCCAGCAGCGCCATGAAGACAGGGGCTATCACAGATACGCAGTATTTT.

The J gene is TRBJ2-5, the V gene TRBV7-9, with 7 bases lining up with TRBD1. Germline V CDR1 and CDR2: SEHNR, FQNEAQ (reference sequence). The CDR3 is made up of 17 amino acids. With V trimmed by 3 bases and J by 9 bases, 19 bases remained unmatched. DNA for the CDR3: TGTGCCAGCAGCTTTTTAATGACCGGGACAGTAAAGGAGCCCCAGTACTTC. It encodes CASSFLMTGTVKEPQYF.

The chain combines TRBV7-2 with TRBJ1-2; D unclear. CDR1 is SGHTA, CDR2 FQGNSA, per germline. V was cut by 4 bases and J by 5 bases, with 17 bases left in between. The CDR3 is made up of 15 amino acids. The DNA for the CDR3 is TGTGCCAGCAGCTCACTCGGGAGTACAGATTATGGCTACACCTTC. Its translation is CASSSLGSTDYGYTF.

This clonotype was recorded only once. This may be a read error, as it is one base from a much larger clone. The chain combines TRBV6-6 with TRBJ2-1; TRBD2 matches at 9 bases. Per germline, CDR1 MNHNY and CDR2 SVGAGI (reference sequence). CDR3 length: 15 residues. The V and J ends lost 6 bases and 5 bases, in that order; junction bases with no gene match: 8. The CDR3 region is CASSHLGLANNEQFF. CDR3 in DNA: TGTGCCAGCAGCCATCTGGGACTAGCAAACAATGAGCAGTTCTTC.